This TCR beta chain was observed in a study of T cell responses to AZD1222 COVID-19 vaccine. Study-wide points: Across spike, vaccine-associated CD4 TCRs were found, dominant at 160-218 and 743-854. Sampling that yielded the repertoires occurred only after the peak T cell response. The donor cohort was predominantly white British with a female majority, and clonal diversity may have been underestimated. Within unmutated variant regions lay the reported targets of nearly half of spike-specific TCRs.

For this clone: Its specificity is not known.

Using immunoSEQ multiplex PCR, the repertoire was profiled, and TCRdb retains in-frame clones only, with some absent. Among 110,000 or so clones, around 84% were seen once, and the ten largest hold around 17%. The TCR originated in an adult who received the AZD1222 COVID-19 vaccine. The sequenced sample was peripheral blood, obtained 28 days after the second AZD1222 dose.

This CDR3 is CASSGGTEAFF. Written as DNA, the CDR3 is TGTGCCAGCAGTGGGGGCACTGAAGCTTTCTTT. The chain joins TRBV2 to TRBJ1-1; unclear D gene. V gave up 4 bases and J gave up 4 bases, with 4 bases separating them. The CDR3 has 11 residues. Germline values: CDR1 SNHLY, CDR2 FYNNEI.